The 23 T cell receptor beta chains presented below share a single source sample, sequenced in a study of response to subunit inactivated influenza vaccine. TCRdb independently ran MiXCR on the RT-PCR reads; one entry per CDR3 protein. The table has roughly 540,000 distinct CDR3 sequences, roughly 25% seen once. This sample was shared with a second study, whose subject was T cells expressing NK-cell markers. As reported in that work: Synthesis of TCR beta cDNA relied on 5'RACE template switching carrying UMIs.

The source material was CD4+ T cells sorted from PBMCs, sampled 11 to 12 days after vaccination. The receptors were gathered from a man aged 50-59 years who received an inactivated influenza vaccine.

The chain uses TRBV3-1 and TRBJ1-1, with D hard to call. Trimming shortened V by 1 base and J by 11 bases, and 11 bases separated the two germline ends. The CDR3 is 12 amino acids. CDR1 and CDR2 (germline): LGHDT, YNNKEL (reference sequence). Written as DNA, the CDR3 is TGTGCCAGCAGCCAAGGTTTGAGTATCGCTTTCTTT. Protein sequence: CASSQGLSIAFF.

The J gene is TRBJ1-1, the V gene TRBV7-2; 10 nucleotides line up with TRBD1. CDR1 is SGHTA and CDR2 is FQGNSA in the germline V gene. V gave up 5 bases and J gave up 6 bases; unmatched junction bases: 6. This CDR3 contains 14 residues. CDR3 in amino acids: CASSRDRGRPEAFF. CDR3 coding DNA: TGTGCCAGCAGCAGGGACAGGGGCAGGCCTGAAGCTTTCTTT.

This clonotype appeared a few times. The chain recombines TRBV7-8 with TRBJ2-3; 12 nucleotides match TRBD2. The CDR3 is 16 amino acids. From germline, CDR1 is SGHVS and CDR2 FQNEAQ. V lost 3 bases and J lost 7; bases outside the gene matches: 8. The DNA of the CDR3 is TGTGCCAGCAGCTTCGAACTAGCGGGGGGTAGGCATACGCAGTATTTT. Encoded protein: CASSFELAGGRHTQYF.

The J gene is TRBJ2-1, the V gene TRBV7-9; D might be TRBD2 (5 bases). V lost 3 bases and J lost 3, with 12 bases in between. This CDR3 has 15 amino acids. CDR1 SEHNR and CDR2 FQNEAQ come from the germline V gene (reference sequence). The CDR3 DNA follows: TGTGCCAGCAGCTTGGACTTTTGGCTCTACAATGAGCAGTTCTTC. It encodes CASSLDFWLYNEQFF.

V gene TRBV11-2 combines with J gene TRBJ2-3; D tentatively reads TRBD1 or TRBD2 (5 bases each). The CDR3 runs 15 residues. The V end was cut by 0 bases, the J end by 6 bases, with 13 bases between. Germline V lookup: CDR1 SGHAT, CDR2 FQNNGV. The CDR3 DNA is TGTGCCAGCAGCTTAGAGGGTTGGGGGTCGGATACGCAGTATTTT. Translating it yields CASSLEGWGSDTQYF.

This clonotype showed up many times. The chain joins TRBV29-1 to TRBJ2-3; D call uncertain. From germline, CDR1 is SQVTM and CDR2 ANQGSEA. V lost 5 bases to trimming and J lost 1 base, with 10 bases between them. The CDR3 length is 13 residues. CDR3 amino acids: CSVPWVGTDTQYF. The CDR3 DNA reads TGCAGCGTTCCGTGGGTGGGCACAGATACGCAGTATTTT.

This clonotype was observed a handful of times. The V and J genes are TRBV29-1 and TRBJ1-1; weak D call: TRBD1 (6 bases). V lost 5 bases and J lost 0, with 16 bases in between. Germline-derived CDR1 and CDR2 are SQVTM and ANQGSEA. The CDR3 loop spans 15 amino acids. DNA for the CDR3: TGCAGCGTTAAGTACAGGGCCATAATGAACACTGAAGCTTTCTTT. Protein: CSVKYRAIMNTEAFF.

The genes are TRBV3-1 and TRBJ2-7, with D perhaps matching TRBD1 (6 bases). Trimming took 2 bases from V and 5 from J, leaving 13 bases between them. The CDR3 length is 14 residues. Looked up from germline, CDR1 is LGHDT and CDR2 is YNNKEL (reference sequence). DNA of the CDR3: TGTGCCAGCAGCCAACCACAGGGTTTCAACGAGCAGTACTTC. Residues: CASSQPQGFNEQYF.

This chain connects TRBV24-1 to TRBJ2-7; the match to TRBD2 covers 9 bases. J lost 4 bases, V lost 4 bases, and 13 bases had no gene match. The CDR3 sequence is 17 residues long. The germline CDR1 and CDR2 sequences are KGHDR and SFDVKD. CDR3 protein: CATSDPGGAGGRYEQYF. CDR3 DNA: TGTGCCACCAGTGACCCCGGTGGAGCGGGGGGAAGGTACGAGCAGTACTTC.

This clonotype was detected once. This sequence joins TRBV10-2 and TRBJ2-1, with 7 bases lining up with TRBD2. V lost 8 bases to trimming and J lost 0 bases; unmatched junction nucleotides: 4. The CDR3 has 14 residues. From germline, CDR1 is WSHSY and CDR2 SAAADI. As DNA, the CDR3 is TGCGCCAGCGGCGGCGGGAGCTCCTACAATGAGCAGTTCTTC. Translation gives CASGGGSSYNEQFF.

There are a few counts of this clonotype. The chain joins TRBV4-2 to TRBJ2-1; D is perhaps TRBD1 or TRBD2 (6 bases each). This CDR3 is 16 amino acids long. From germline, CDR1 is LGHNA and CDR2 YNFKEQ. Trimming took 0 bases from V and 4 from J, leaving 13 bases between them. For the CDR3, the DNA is TGTGCCAGCAGCCAAGATCTCGGGGGACAATACAATGAGCAGTTCTTC. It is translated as CASSQDLGGQYNEQFF.

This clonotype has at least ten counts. The CDR3 nucleotides read TGCAGTGCCAAAGAGGGTCAGCAAGAGACCCAGTACTTC. This translates into CSAKEGQQETQYF. The genes are TRBV20-1 and TRBJ2-5; weak D call: TRBD2 (5 bases). The CDR3 has 13 amino acids. CDR1 is DFQATT, CDR2 SNEGSKA, per germline (reference sequence). The V end was cut by 6 bases, the J end by 2 bases, with 13 bases between.

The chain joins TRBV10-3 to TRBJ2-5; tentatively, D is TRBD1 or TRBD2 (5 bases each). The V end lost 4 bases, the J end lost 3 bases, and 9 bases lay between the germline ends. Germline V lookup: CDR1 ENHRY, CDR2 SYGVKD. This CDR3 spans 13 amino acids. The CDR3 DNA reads TGTGCCATCAGTGGGGGGTTGGAAGAGACCCAGTACTTC. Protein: CAISGGLEETQYF.

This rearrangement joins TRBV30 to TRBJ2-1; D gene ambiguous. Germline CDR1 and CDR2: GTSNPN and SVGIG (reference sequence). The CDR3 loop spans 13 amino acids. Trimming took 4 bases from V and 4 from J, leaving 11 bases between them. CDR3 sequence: CAWTLPGYNEQFF. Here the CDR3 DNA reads TGTGCCTGGACACTACCCGGGTACAATGAGCAGTTCTTC.

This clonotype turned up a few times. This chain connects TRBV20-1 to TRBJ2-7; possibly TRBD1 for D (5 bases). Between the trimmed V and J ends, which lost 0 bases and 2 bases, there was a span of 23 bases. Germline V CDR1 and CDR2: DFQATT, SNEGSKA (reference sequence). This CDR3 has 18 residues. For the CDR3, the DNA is TGCAGTGCTAGAGATGGGAACAGGAACCTTCGACAAACCTACGAGCAGTACTTC. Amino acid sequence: CSARDGNRNLRQTYEQYF.

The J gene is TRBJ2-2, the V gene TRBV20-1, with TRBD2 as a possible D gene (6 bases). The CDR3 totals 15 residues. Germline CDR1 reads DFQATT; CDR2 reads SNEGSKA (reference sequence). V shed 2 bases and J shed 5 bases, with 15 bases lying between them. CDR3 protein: CSARSGGAITGELFF. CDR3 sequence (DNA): TGCAGTGCTAGATCAGGCGGGGCCATTACCGGGGAGCTGTTTTTT.

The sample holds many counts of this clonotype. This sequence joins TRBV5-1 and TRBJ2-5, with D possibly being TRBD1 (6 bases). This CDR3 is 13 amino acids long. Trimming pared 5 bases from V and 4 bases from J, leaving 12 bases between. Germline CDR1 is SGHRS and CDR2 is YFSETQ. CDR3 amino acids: CASSATGPETQYF. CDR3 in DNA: TGCGCCAGCAGTGCCACAGGGCCAGAGACCCAGTACTTC.

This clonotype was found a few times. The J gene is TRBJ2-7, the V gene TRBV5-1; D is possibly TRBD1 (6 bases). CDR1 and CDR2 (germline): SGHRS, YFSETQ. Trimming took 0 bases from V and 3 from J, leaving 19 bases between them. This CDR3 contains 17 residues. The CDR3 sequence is CASSLDHRVPAIYEQYF. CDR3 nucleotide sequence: TGCGCCAGCAGCTTGGATCACAGGGTCCCGGCGATCTACGAGCAGTACTTC.

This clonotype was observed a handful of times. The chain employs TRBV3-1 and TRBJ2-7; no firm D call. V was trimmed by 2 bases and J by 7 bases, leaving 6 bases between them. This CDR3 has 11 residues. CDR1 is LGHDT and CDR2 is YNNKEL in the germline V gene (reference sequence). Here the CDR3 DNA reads TGTGCCAGCAGCCAATCCGGTGAGCAGTACTTC. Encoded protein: CASSQSGEQYF.

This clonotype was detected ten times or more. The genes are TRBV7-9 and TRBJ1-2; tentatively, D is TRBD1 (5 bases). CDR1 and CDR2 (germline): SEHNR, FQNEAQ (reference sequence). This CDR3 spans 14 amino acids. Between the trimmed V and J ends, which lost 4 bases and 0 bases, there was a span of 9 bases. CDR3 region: CASSSGSTNYGYTF. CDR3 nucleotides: TGTGCCAGCAGCTCAGGGTCTACTAACTATGGCTACACCTTC.

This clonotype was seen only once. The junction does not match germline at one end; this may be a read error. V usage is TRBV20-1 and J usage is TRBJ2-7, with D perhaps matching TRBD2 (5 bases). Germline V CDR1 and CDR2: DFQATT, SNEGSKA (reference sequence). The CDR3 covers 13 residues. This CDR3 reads CSSSRSSSYEQYF. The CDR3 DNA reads TGCAGTTCTAGCAGGTCCAGCTCCTACGAGCAGTACTTC.

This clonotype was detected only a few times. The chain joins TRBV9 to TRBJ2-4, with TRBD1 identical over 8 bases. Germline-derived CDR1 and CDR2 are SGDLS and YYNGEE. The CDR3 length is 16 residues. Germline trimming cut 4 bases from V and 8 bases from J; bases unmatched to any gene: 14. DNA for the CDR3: TGTGCCAGCAGCCCAGGAGGACAGGGTAGGGGCGACATTCAGTACTTC. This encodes CASSPGGQGRGDIQYF.

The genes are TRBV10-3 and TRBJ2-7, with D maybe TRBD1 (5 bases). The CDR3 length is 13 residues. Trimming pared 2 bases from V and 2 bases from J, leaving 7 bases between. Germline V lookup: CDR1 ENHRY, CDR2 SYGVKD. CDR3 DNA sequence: TGTGCCATCAGTGAGCAGGGCCCCTACGAGCAGTACTTC. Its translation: CAISEQGPYEQYF.